Following are 19 T cell receptor beta chains from one sample sequenced in a study of blood T cell repertoires in COVID-19. The protocol was immunoSEQ multiplex PCR, while the TCRdb copy is restricted to in-frame clones and leaves out a portion. This table has 200,000 to 300,000 clones, roughly 87% appearing once. Sequencing was carried out using peripheral blood. The receptors were sampled from a woman in her 30s with acute or convalescent COVID-19.

This chain links TRBV19 with TRBJ1-1; 7 nucleotides line up with TRBD1. CDR1 is LNHDA and CDR2 is SQIVND in the germline V gene (reference sequence). CDR3 length equals 14 residues. V lost 5 bases, J lost 8 bases, and 11 bases stayed unmatched. This CDR3 is CASSPPGIRGEAFF. For the CDR3, the DNA is TGTGCCAGTAGTCCCCCCGGGATCAGGGGGGAAGCTTTCTTT.

The chain is built from TRBV7-9 and TRBJ2-7, with D unclear. Germline V gene sequence: CDR1 SEHNR, CDR2 FQNEAQ (reference sequence). V lost 2 bases, J lost 0 bases, and 5 bases lay in between. This CDR3 is 13 amino acids long. CDR3 sequence (DNA): TGTGCCAGCAGCTTACCCGGCTCCTACGAGCAGTACTTC. Residues: CASSLPGSYEQYF.

V gene TRBV6-5 combines with J gene TRBJ2-7; possible D gene TRBD1, 6 bases. CDR1 MNHEY and CDR2 SVGAGI come from the germline V gene. The CDR3 is 14 amino acids. Trimming pared 6 bases from V and 3 bases from J, leaving 15 bases between. CDR3 amino acids: CASRRQETHYEQYF. DNA of the CDR3: TGTGCCAGCAGGAGACAGGAGACCCACTACGAGCAGTACTTC.

This chain uses TRBV6-5 with TRBJ1-5; possibly TRBD1 for D (6 bases). CDR3 length: 14 residues. Germline V lookup: CDR1 MNHEY, CDR2 SVGAGI. The V and J ends lost 6 bases and 6 bases respectively, with 15 bases between them. The CDR3: CASRPGQGRQPQHF. For the CDR3, the DNA is TGTGCCAGCAGACCAGGCCAGGGGCGTCAGCCCCAGCATTTT.

J is TRBJ1-5 and V is TRBV18; 7 bases are shared with TRBD1. CDR3 length: 17 amino acids. Germline loops: CDR1 KGHSH, CDR2 LQKENI. Germline trimming cut 2 bases from V and 2 bases from J; bases unmatched to any gene: 9. Here the CDR3 reads CASSPSPGGRGNQPQHF. CDR3 nucleotide sequence: TGTGCCAGCTCACCATCCCCAGGGGGTAGGGGCAATCAGCCCCAGCATTTT.

This chain connects TRBV6-5 to TRBJ2-7; D gene uncertain. The CDR3 sequence is 13 residues long. Trimming stripped 2 bases from V and 1 base from J, with 6 bases between. Per the germline V gene, CDR1 is MNHEY and CDR2 is SVGAGI. This CDR3 is CASSYRLSYEQYF. DNA for the CDR3: TGTGCCAGCAGTTACAGACTTTCCTACGAGCAGTACTTC.

This clone has only a few counts. The V call is TRBV2, the J call TRBJ2-7, with 7 bases aligning to TRBD2. The V and J ends lost 6 bases and 3 bases, in that order; junction bases with no gene match: 2. CDR3 length equals 12 residues. CDR1 SNHLY and CDR2 FYNNEI come from the germline V gene. The CDR3 loop reads CASRGTIYEQYF. The CDR3 DNA sequence: TGTGCCAGCAGGGGGACTATCTACGAGCAGTACTTC.

The chain uses TRBV19 and TRBJ2-7; 7 bases line up with TRBD2. V lost 5 bases to trimming and J lost 2 bases; unmatched junction nucleotides: 9. The CDR3 totals 15 residues. The V gene's germline CDR1 is LNHDA and CDR2 SQIVND (reference sequence). CDR3 protein: CASSFWGREAYEQYF. DNA for the CDR3: TGTGCCAGTAGTTTTTGGGGTCGGGAGGCCTACGAGCAGTACTTC. The full variable domain, completed using reference TRBV19 and TRBJ2-7, is DGGITQSPKYLFRKEGQNVTLSCEQNLNHDAMYWYRQDPGQGLRLIYYSQIVNDFQKGDIAEGYSVSREKKESFPLTVTSAQKNPTAFYLCASSFWGREAYEQYFGPGTRLTVT.

The CDR3 coding sequence is TGTGCCAGCAGCGGGGCAGTCAACACCGGGGAGCTGTTTTTT. As protein: CASSGAVNTGELFF. V and J are TRBV9 and TRBJ2-2; no definite D call. Germline V gives CDR1 SGDLS, CDR2 YYNGEE. V was cut by 3 bases and J by 2 bases, with 8 bases left in between. The CDR3 runs to 14 residues.

The V call is TRBV6-4, the J call TRBJ2-2, with 9 nucleotides matching TRBD2. This CDR3 contains 16 residues. CDR1 is MRHNA, CDR2 SNTAGT, per germline. The V and J ends lost 6 bases and 3 bases, in that order; junction bases with no gene match: 8. The CDR3 protein is CASSRIAGVDTGELFF. The CDR3 nucleotides are TGTGCCAGCAGCAGAATAGCGGGAGTGGACACCGGGGAGCTGTTTTTT.

The chain recombines TRBV6-2 or TRBV6-3 with TRBJ2-7, with TRBD2 identical over 10 bases. V dropped 4 bases and J dropped 1; count of bases not matched to a gene: 10. Germline V gives CDR1 MNHEY, CDR2 SVGEGT. The CDR3 loop spans 17 amino acids. CDR3: CASSLSSGRAGSYEQYF. CDR3 DNA: TGTGCCAGCAGTTTGAGCAGCGGGAGGGCCGGTTCCTACGAGCAGTACTTC.

The chain has TRBV6-5 and TRBJ1-3, with D uncertain. The CDR3 is made up of 13 amino acids. Per the germline V gene, CDR1 is MNHEY and CDR2 is SVGAGI. Trimming shortened V by 6 bases and J by 4 bases, and 10 bases separated the two germline ends. The CDR3 DNA follows: TGTGCCAGCAGAAATGGAGGGGGAAACACCATATATTTT. Protein sequence: CASRNGGGNTIYF.

J is TRBJ1-2 and V is TRBV24-1, with TRBD1 matching over 9 bases. The CDR3 length is 13 residues. With V trimmed by 3 bases and J by 8 bases, 3 bases remained unmatched. The germline V gene has CDR1 KGHDR and CDR2 SFDVKD. The CDR3 spells CATSDRGQGGYTF. The CDR3 DNA reads TGTGCCACCAGTGATCGGGGACAGGGAGGCTACACCTTC.

The chain is built from TRBV21-1 and TRBJ2-1; the table's D call, TRBD2, has no DNA check behind it. TRBV21-1 is described as a pseudogene. This CDR3 region has 18 residues. This CDR3 reads CASTTTSRTSDTDNEQFF. CDR3 DNA: TGTGCCAGCACTACTACGTCCCGGACTAGCGACACGGACAATGAGCAGTTCTTC.

This chain joins TRBV3-1 (or the pseudogene TRBV3-2) and TRBJ2-2; D unclear. Trimming removed 0 bases at V and 5 bases at J, with 13 bases between. The CDR3 contains 16 residues. Germline V gene lookup returns CDR1 LGHDT and CDR2 YNNKEL (reference sequence). The CDR3 loop reads CASSQDPSPRTGELFF. The CDR3 bases are TGTGCCAGCAGCCAAGATCCCTCCCCCAGAACCGGGGAGCTGTTTTTT.

This clone was detected a few times. The CDR3 here is CASNGLALPNEQFF. The CDR3 bases are TGTGCCAGTAACGGACTAGCGCTGCCCAATGAGCAGTTCTTC. The chain combines TRBV19 with TRBJ2-1; TRBD2 matches 9 bases. Per the germline V gene, CDR1 is LNHDA and CDR2 is SQIVND (reference sequence). The CDR3 extends over 14 amino acids. The ends lost 7 bases at V and 6 bases at J; junction bases unmatched: 7.

This rearrangement joins TRBV7-2 to TRBJ2-5; 12 nucleotides align to TRBD2. Germline values: CDR1 SGHTA, CDR2 FQGNSA. The CDR3 sequence is 17 residues long. The V and J ends lost 1 base and 5 bases, in that order; junction bases with no gene match: 8. In DNA, the CDR3 is TGTGCCAGCAGCTTAGGGGCCCTAGCGGGAGGGCGGGAGACCCAGTACTTC. This gives the protein CASSLGALAGGRETQYF.

V gene TRBV11-3 combines with J gene TRBJ1-1, with 9 nucleotides matching TRBD1. The CDR3 is made up of 15 amino acids. CDR1 and CDR2 (germline): SGHNT, YENEEA. The V and J ends lost 5 bases and 5 bases, in that order; junction bases with no gene match: 9. The CDR3 coding sequence is TGTGCCAGCAGCCCCAAGGGACAGGGCAGAACTGAAGCTTTCTTT. Amino acid sequence: CASSPKGQGRTEAFF.

V is TRBV15 and J is TRBJ1-1; the D is unclear. Trimming cost V 3 bases and J 2 bases, with 7 bases left between them. The V gene's germline CDR1 is LNHNV and CDR2 YYDKDF (reference sequence). CDR3 size: 13 residues. As DNA, the CDR3 is TGTGCCACCAGCAGCTCCAGAAACACTGAAGCTTTCTTT. Translation: CATSSSRNTEAFF. The full variable domain, rest sourced from reference TRBV15 and TRBJ1-1, is DAMVIQNPRYQVTQFGKPVTLSCSQTLNHNVMYWYQQKSSQAPKLLFHYYDKDFNNEADTPDNFQSRRPNTSFCFLDIRSPGLGDTAMYLCATSSSRNTEAFFGQGTRLTVV.